These 14 T cell receptor beta chains were all obtained from the same sample, sequenced in a study of neurological immune-mediated disorders. TCRdb recomputed calls from the 5' RACE reads with MiXCR, one row per CDR3 protein. The table has about 62,000 distinct CDR3 sequences, roughly 4% seen once. Sequencing was done on a sample of PBMCs. All receptors derive from a woman aged 45-65 years with multiple sclerosis.

This clonotype was detected many times. The chain recombines TRBV4-1 with TRBJ2-1, with D perhaps TRBD2 (6 bases). The CDR3 totals 16 residues. Germline CDR1 MGHRA, CDR2 YSYEKL. The V and J ends lost 1 base and 1 base respectively, with 11 bases between them. In DNA form, the CDR3 reads TGCGCCAGCAGCCAAGGTTTGAGCGGGTCCTACAATGAGCAGTTCTTC. Its translation: CASSQGLSGSYNEQFF.

This clonotype was seen repeatedly, ten times or more. The chain uses TRBV7-9 and TRBJ2-1; D not certain. The V gene lost 3 bases and the J gene lost 12 bases, with 9 bases spanning the gap. This CDR3 is built from 11 residues. CDR1 and CDR2 from the germline V gene are SEHNR and FQNEAQ (reference sequence). The CDR3 coding sequence is TGTGCCAGCAGCTTCGGTCTAGGGCAGTTCTTC. It specifies CASSFGLGQFF.

This clonotype has ten or more counts. The chain joins TRBV29-1 to TRBJ2-5; D remains ambiguous. V lost 0 bases and J lost 7, with 18 bases in between. The CDR3 has 15 residues. Germline CDR1 and CDR2: SQVTM and ANQGSEA. This CDR3 reads CSVEDGVRPRGTQYF. DNA of the CDR3: TGCAGCGTTGAAGATGGCGTAAGGCCTCGTGGGACCCAGTACTTC.

This clonotype was detected ten times or more. The V gene is TRBV24-1, the J gene TRBJ2-3; D not resolved. The CDR3 loop spans 14 amino acids. Germline V CDR1 and CDR2: KGHDR, SFDVKD. Between the trimmed V and J ends, which lost 12 bases and 2 bases, there was a span of 17 bases. The chain's CDR3 is CASASRTATDTQYF. The CDR3 DNA follows: TGTGCCTCGGCGAGCCGTACCGCCACAGATACGCAGTATTTT.

This clonotype was observed at least ten times. V gene TRBV24-1 combines with J gene TRBJ2-2; D ambiguous. The CDR3 consists of 14 residues. V was pared by 3 bases and J by 4 bases, with 8 bases between. Germline assignment: CDR1 KGHDR and CDR2 SFDVKD. The CDR3 DNA is TGTGCCACCAGTGATCCCGGACGCACCGGGGAGCTGTTTTTT. Encoded protein: CATSDPGRTGELFF.

This clonotype was counted ten times or more. This chain uses TRBV14 with TRBJ1-4, with D perhaps matching TRBD1 (5 bases). CDR1 is SGHDN and CDR2 is FVKESK in the germline V gene. Between the trimmed V and J ends, which lost 7 bases and 10 bases, there was a span of 19 bases. This CDR3 region has 14 residues. The CDR3: CASIMGPPRRKLFF. Here the CDR3 DNA reads TGTGCCAGCATAATGGGGCCGCCCCGTCGAAAACTGTTTTTT.

This clonotype was seen many times. V usage is TRBV11-2 and J usage is TRBJ2-2, with D possibly being TRBD1 (7 bases). V was shortened by 3 bases and J by 1 base, with 12 bases between the two germline ends. Germline V lookup: CDR1 SGHAT, CDR2 FQNNGV. The CDR3 is 16 residues long. The CDR3 nucleotides are TGTGCCAGCAGCTTGGCGGGACAGCTGAACACCGGGGAGCTGTTTTTT. Protein: CASSLAGQLNTGELFF.

This clonotype was found many times. The chain joins TRBV19 to TRBJ1-5, with D possibly TRBD1 on 5 matching bases. The germline CDR1 and CDR2 sequences are LNHDA and SQIVND (reference sequence). This CDR3 is 13 amino acids long. Trimming took 2 bases from V and 5 from J, leaving 7 bases between them. CDR3 sequence reads: CASSIRGHQPQHF. CDR3 in DNA: TGTGCCAGTAGTATACGGGGCCATCAGCCCCAGCATTTT.

This clonotype was counted many times. Compared with germline, one end of the junction differs, possibly owing to a read error. The chain employs TRBV6-4 and TRBJ2-1; the D gene is possibly TRBD2 (6 bases). The CDR3 extends over 15 amino acids. CDR1 MRHNA and CDR2 SNTAGT come from the germline V gene. DNA of the CDR3: TGTGCCAGCAGTGACTCTAGCGGCTCCTGCAATGAGCAGTTCTTC. Amino acid sequence: CASSDSSGSCNEQFF.

This clonotype showed up many times. This chain uses TRBV20-1 with TRBJ1-5; D possibly corresponds to TRBD1 (5 bases). CDR1 DFQATT and CDR2 SNEGSKA come from the germline V gene (reference sequence). The V gene lost 5 bases and the J gene lost 6 bases, with 17 bases spanning the gap. This CDR3 is built from 14 residues. In nucleotides, the CDR3 is TGCAGTGCTTCCCCGTGGGGCGAGGGTCAGCCCCAGCATTTT. Translating gives CSASPWGEGQPQHF.

Ten or more counts support this clonotype. At one end, the junction sequence differs from germline, possibly due to a read error. The chain combines TRBV20-1 with TRBJ1-6; no reliable D call. The CDR3 extends over 13 amino acids. From germline, CDR1 is DFQATT and CDR2 SNEGSKA (reference sequence). CDR3: CSAGKGLDSPLNF. The CDR3 region has the DNA TGCAGTGCCGGCAAGGGCCTTGACTCACCCCTCAACTTT.

Remarks on this clonotype: A read error is likely, as this CDR3 ends without the conserved phenylalanine or tryptophan. V is TRBV29-1 and J is TRBJ2-4, with TRBD2 identical over 7 bases. CDR1 is SQVTM and CDR2 is ANQGSEA in the germline V gene. The ends lost 4 bases at V and 6 bases at J; junction bases unmatched: 6. This CDR3 contains 13 residues. CDR3 region: CSVGGGGGNIQYC. The CDR3 DNA sequence: TGCAGCGTTGGCGGGGGTGGTGGAAACATTCAGTACTGC.

This chain joins TRBV9 and TRBJ1-4; 7 positions agree with TRBD1. This CDR3 is 14 amino acids long. Germline V lookup: CDR1 SGDLS, CDR2 YYNGEE. Trimming removed 0 bases from V and 10 bases from J; junction bases left unmatched: 6. The CDR3 DNA follows: TGTGCCAGCAGCGTAGGGGGGGACAGAGGAAAACTGTTTTTT. Its translation is CASSVGGDRGKLFF.

The chain links TRBV4-1 to TRBJ2-5; no reliable D call. Germline V CDR1 and CDR2: MGHRA, YSYEKL. CDR3 size: 12 residues. The ends were cut back, 1 base at V and 7 bases at J, with 7 bases in the middle. In DNA form, the CDR3 reads TGCGCCAGCAGCCAAGCAACCGGGACCCAGTACTTC. Its translation is CASSQATGTQYF.